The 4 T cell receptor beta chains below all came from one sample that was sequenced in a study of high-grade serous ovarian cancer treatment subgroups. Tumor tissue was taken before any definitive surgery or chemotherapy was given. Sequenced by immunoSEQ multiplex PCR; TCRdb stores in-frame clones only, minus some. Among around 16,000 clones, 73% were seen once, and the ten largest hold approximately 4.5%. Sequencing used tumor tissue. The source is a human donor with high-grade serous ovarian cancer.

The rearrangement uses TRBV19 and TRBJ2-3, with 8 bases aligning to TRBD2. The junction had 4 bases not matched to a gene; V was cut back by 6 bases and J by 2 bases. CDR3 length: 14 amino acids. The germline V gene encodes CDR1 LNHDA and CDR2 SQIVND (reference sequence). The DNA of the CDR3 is TGTGCCAGTAGGGTAGCGGGGTTCACAGATACGCAGTATTTT. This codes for CASRVAGFTDTQYF.

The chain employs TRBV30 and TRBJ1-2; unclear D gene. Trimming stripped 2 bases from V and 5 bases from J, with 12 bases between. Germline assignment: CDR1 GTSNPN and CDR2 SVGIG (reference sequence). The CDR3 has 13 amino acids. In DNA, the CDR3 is TGTGCCTGGAGTTTAACCGGGAAGTATGGCTACACCTTC. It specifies CAWSLTGKYGYTF.

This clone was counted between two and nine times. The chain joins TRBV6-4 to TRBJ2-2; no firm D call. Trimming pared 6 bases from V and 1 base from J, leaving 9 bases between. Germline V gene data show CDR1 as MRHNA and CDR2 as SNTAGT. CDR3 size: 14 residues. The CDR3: CASSRDVNTGELFF. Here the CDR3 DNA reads TGTGCCAGCAGCAGAGACGTGAACACCGGGGAGCTGTTTTTT.

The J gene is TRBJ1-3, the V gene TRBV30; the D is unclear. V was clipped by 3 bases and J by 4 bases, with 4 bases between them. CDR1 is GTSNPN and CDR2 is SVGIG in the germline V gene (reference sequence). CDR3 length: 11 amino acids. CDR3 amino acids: CAWRTGNTIYF. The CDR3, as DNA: TGTGCCTGGAGGACAGGAAACACCATATATTTT.